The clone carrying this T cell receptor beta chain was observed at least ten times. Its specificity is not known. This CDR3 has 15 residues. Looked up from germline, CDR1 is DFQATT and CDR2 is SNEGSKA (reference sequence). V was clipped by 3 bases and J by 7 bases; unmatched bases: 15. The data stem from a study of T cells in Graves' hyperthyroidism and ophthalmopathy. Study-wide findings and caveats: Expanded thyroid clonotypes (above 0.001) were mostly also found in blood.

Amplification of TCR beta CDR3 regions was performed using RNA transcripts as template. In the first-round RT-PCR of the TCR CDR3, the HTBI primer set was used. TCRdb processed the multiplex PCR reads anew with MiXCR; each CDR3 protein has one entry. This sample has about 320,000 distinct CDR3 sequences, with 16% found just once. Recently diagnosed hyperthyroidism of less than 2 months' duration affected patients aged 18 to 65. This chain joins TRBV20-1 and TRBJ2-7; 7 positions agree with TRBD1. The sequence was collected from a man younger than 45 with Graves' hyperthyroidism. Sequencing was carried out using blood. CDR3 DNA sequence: TGCAGTGCTAGCGGAAGACAGGGTAGGTTAGAGGAGCAGTACTTC. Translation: CSASGRQGRLEEQYF.